Following are 31 T cell receptor beta chains from one sample sequenced in a study of cytomegalovirus exposure and HLA in healthy donors. Primers: 60 Vbeta forward and 13 Jbeta reverse. Sequenced by immunoSEQ multiplex PCR; TCRdb stores in-frame clones only, minus some. The table has 80,000 to 95,000 clones, around 81% seen once. Material for sequencing was PBMCs. These receptors came from a young man in good health and CMV-seropositive.

This clone was seen a handful of times. This chain uses TRBV28 with TRBJ2-2, with D possibly matching TRBD1 (6 bases). V lost 7 bases, J lost 6 bases, and 15 bases lay in between. This CDR3 has 14 residues. The germline CDR1 and CDR2 sequences are MDHEN and SYDVKM. CDR3 DNA: TGTGCCAGCATTGGGTGGAACAGGGCCGGGGAGCTGTTTTTT. It codes for CASIGWNRAGELFF.

This clone has only one observation. The V gene is TRBV5-4, the J gene TRBJ2-2, with 8 positions matching TRBD1. J gave up 1 base and V 0 bases, and 2 bases lay outside the gene matches. The length of the CDR3 is 16 residues. CDR1 is SGHNT and CDR2 is YYREEE in the germline V gene (reference sequence). The DNA for the CDR3 is TGTGCCAGCAGCTTGGTGGACAGGGTGAACACCGGGGAGCTGTTTTTT. Translating it yields CASSLVDRVNTGELFF.

The chain is built from TRBV29-1 and TRBJ2-7, with TRBD1 as a possible D gene (6 bases). The ends were cut back, 5 bases at V and 1 base at J, with 15 bases in the middle. Germline V gene sequence: CDR1 SQVTM, CDR2 ANQGSEA. The CDR3 is made up of 14 amino acids. CDR3 residues: CSVLRDKSSYEQYF. CDR3 coding DNA: TGCAGCGTTCTCCGGGACAAATCTTCCTACGAGCAGTACTTC.

The rearrangement uses TRBV7-2 and TRBJ2-7; a possible D gene is TRBD2 (7 bases). The V gene lost 3 bases and the J gene lost 6 bases, with 12 bases spanning the gap. Germline CDR1 SGHTA, CDR2 FQGNSA. This CDR3 is built from 13 residues. The CDR3 sequence is CASSFGGPGEQYF. Written as DNA, the CDR3 is TGTGCCAGCAGCTTCGGGGGGCCTGGCGAGCAGTACTTC. Full variable domain (outside the CDR3, taken from reference TRBV7-2 and TRBJ2-7): GAGVSQSPSNKVTEKGKDVELRCDPISGHTALYWYRQSLGQGLEFLIYFQGNSAPDKSGLPSDRFSAERTGGSVSTLTIQRTQQEDSAVYLCASSFGGPGEQYFGPGTRLTVT.

The chain carries TRBV29-1 and TRBJ2-7; D perhaps matches TRBD1 (7 bases). The germline V gene has CDR1 SQVTM and CDR2 ANQGSEA. The CDR3 totals 13 residues. The ends were cut back, 4 bases at V and 6 bases at J, with 16 bases in the middle. CDR3 loop: CSVGSTGRSEQYF. The DNA for the CDR3 is TGCAGCGTTGGGTCGACAGGGAGGAGCGAGCAGTACTTC.

The rearrangement uses TRBV10-1 and TRBJ2-1; D remains unclear. The ends were cut back, 4 bases at V and 0 bases at J, with 7 bases in the middle. The CDR3 is made up of 14 amino acids. Germline values: CDR1 WNHNN, CDR2 SYGVQD (reference sequence). CDR3 protein: CASSGASSYNEQFF. In DNA form, the CDR3 reads TGCGCCAGCAGTGGCGCGAGCTCCTACAATGAGCAGTTCTTC.

There are a few counts of this clone. The V and J genes are TRBV29-1 and TRBJ1-2; TRBD1 might be the D (6 bases). There are 13 residues in the CDR3. V shed 7 bases and J shed 1 base, with 13 bases lying between them. Germline V gene data show CDR1 as SQVTM and CDR2 as ANQGSEA. CDR3 residues: CSAGQKINYGYTF. In DNA, the CDR3 is TGCAGCGCTGGACAGAAGATTAACTATGGCTACACCTTC.

The genes are TRBV29-1 and TRBJ1-1; D is undetermined. Per germline, CDR1 SQVTM and CDR2 ANQGSEA. CDR3 length equals 14 residues. The ends were cut back, 4 bases at V and 0 bases at J, with 12 bases in the middle. The CDR3 DNA is TGCAGCGTTGCGAAGATAGCGATGAACACTGAAGCTTTCTTT. Residues: CSVAKIAMNTEAFF. Full variable domain (missing parts from reference TRBV29-1 and TRBJ1-1): SAVISQKPSRDICQRGTSLTIQCQVDSQVTMMFWYRQQPGQSLTLIATANQGSEATYESGFVIDKFPISRPNLTFSTLTVSNMSPEDSSIYLCSVAKIAMNTEAFFGQGTRLTVV.

This clone was seen a single time. The chain recombines TRBV11-2 with TRBJ2-5, with TRBD2 matching 7 bases. The CDR3 contains 15 residues. Germline values: CDR1 SGHAT, CDR2 FQNNGV. The V gene end was trimmed by 0 bases and the J gene end by 4 bases; junction bases not matched to a gene: 5. The CDR3 reads CASSLDRGGGETQYF. The CDR3 DNA follows: TGTGCCAGCAGCTTAGATCGTGGCGGGGGAGAGACCCAGTACTTC. Together with reference TRBV11-2 and TRBJ2-5, the CDR3 gives the full variable domain: EAGVAQSPRYKIIEKRQSVAFWCNPISGHATLYWYQQILGQGPKLLIQFQNNGVVDDSQLPKDRFSAERLKGVDSTLKIQPAKLEDSAVYLCASSLDRGGGETQYFGPGTRLLVL.

This clone was counted once. The chain recombines TRBV29-1 with TRBJ1-2; the D gene is possibly TRBD1 (6 bases). Trimming took 6 bases from V and 3 from J, leaving 23 bases between them. This CDR3 contains 16 residues. CDR1 is SQVTM and CDR2 is ANQGSEA in the germline V gene. In nucleotides, the CDR3 is TGCAGCGTGAGGGGGGGGGCGGATCCAAGGGACTATGGCTACACCTTC. This codes for CSVRGGADPRDYGYTF.

The genes are TRBV7-2 and TRBJ2-1; the D gene is possibly TRBD1 (6 bases). V was cut by 4 bases and J by 5 bases, with 15 bases left in between. This CDR3 region has 15 residues. Germline CDR1 reads SGHTA; CDR2 reads FQGNSA. The CDR3 region is CASSSRTGYDNEQFF. CDR3 DNA sequence: TGTGCCAGCAGCTCTCGAACAGGGTACGACAATGAGCAGTTCTTC.

This CDR3 reads CASSLDRYQETQYF. DNA of the CDR3: TGTGCCAGCAGTTTAGACAGGTACCAAGAGACCCAGTACTTC. The V call is TRBV28, the J call TRBJ2-5; D possibly corresponds to TRBD1 (6 bases). CDR3 size: 14 residues. Germline lookup yields CDR1 MDHEN and CDR2 SYDVKM. V was trimmed by 2 bases and J by 0 bases, leaving 7 bases between them.

This chain links TRBV18 with TRBJ1-5, with 10 bases aligning to TRBD1. The CDR3 covers 16 residues. Germline V gene lookup returns CDR1 KGHSH and CDR2 LQKENI. V lost 3 bases and J lost 7; bases outside the gene matches: 9. CDR3 amino acids: CASSPPGTGAGQPQHF. The CDR3 coding sequence is TGTGCCAGCTCACCCCCCGGGACAGGGGCAGGCCAGCCCCAGCATTTT.

J is TRBJ2-7 and V is TRBV11-2; 13 bases map to TRBD2. This CDR3 spans 14 amino acids. V was clipped by 4 bases and J by 7 bases; unmatched bases: 4. Germline values: CDR1 SGHAT, CDR2 FQNNGV. The DNA of the CDR3 is TGTGCCAGCAGCTCACTAGCGGGAGGGCCGGAGCAGTACTTC. This gives the protein CASSSLAGGPEQYF.

This clone was counted between two and nine times. In nucleotides, the CDR3 is TGTGCCAGCGAGAGACTGTACTCCTACAATGAGCAGTTCTTC. Translation: CASERLYSYNEQFF. This rearrangement joins TRBV6-1 to TRBJ2-1; D call uncertain. This CDR3 contains 14 residues. CDR1 and CDR2 from the germline V gene are MNHNS and SASEGT. The V end was cut by 8 bases, the J end by 0 bases, with 11 bases between.

The CDR3 DNA sequence: TGTGCCAGCAAGGTCTTAGCGGAAGAAGTAGGTGAGCAGTTCTTC. It translates to CASKVLAEEVGEQFF. The chain links TRBV7-6 to TRBJ2-1; D is possibly TRBD2 (6 bases). The germline V gene encodes CDR1 SGHVS and CDR2 FNYEAQ. This CDR3 spans 15 amino acids. The V end was cut by 7 bases, the J end by 9 bases, with 22 bases between.

This clone was detected a few times. V is TRBV18 and J is TRBJ1-1, with 8 bases lining up with TRBD1. The germline CDR1 and CDR2 sequences are KGHSH and LQKENI. This CDR3 contains 13 residues. V shed 3 bases, J shed 5 bases, and the junction held 2 bases outside the gene matches. The CDR3 sequence: CASSPDRETEAFF. The CDR3 bases are TGTGCCAGCTCACCGGACAGGGAAACTGAAGCTTTCTTT.

This clone showed up just once. V and J are TRBV6-5 and TRBJ2-1, with 11 bases lining up with TRBD2. CDR1 and CDR2 (germline): MNHEY, SVGAGI. V gave up 7 bases and J gave up 6 bases; unmatched junction bases: 8. CDR3 length: 15 amino acids. CDR3 sequence (DNA): TGTGCCAGCACCCCCGTAGGGACTAGCGGCAATGAGCAGTTCTTC. This gives the protein CASTPVGTSGNEQFF.

This chain connects TRBV10-1 to TRBJ2-1; 9 bases fit TRBD1. After removal of 5 bases from V and 3 bases from J, the junction contained 5 bases not matched to a gene. Germline assignment: CDR1 WNHNN and CDR2 SYGVQD (reference sequence). The CDR3 extends over 15 amino acids. CDR3 nucleotides: TGCGCCAGCAGTCTCTCGGGACAGGGCTACAATGAGCAGTTCTTC. Translated: CASSLSGQGYNEQFF.

J is TRBJ2-1 and V is TRBV28, with TRBD2 matching over 7 bases. Germline V gene data show CDR1 as MDHEN and CDR2 as SYDVKM. The CDR3 is 15 amino acids. J gave up 5 bases and V 5 bases, and 9 bases lay outside the gene matches. The CDR3 DNA is TGTGCCAGCAGTCCCCGGGGGGAACCGAACAATGAGCAGTTCTTC. It translates to CASSPRGEPNNEQFF. Together with reference TRBV28 and TRBJ2-1, the CDR3 gives the full variable domain: DVKVTQSSRYLVKRTGEKVFLECVQDMDHENMFWYRQDPGLGLRLIYFSYDVKMKEKGDIPEGYSVSREKKERFSLILESASTNQTSMYLCASSPRGEPNNEQFFGPGTRLTVL.

The rearrangement joins TRBV4-1 to TRBJ1-1, with D unresolved. V was shortened by 2 bases and J by 6 bases, with 16 bases between the two germline ends. This CDR3 region has 15 residues. Germline loops: CDR1 MGHRA, CDR2 YSYEKL. CDR3 coding DNA: TGCGCCAGCAGCCAACCTGCTGTTAGTCTGCCTGAAGCTTTCTTT. Protein: CASSQPAVSLPEAFF.

The genes are TRBV5-1 and TRBJ2-1; TRBD2 aligns across 12 bases. V lost 3 bases and J lost 4; bases outside the gene matches: 5. From germline, CDR1 is SGHRS and CDR2 YFSETQ. The CDR3 consists of 16 residues. The CDR3 loop is CASSSGLAGRYNEQFF. CDR3 nucleotide sequence: TGCGCCAGCAGCTCCGGACTAGCGGGAAGGTACAATGAGCAGTTCTTC.

This clone was detected once. The genes are TRBV5-8 and TRBJ2-7; possible D gene TRBD1, 6 bases. Germline CDR1 is SGHTS and CDR2 is YDEGEE. The CDR3 loop spans 14 amino acids. Trimming cost V 4 bases and J 1 base, with 12 bases left between them. DNA for the CDR3: TGTGCCAGCAGCCGTAACAGGGTTTCCTACGAGCAGTACTTC. This gives the protein CASSRNRVSYEQYF.

This chain joins TRBV27 and TRBJ2-6, with 12 bases matching TRBD2. CDR3 length: 20 residues. V shed 2 bases, J shed 3 bases, and the junction held 11 bases outside the gene matches. Germline V gene sequence: CDR1 MNHEY, CDR2 SMNVEV (reference sequence). The CDR3 DNA sequence: TGTGCCAGCAGTTTAATCGCTAGCGGGAGGGCCAGGGGTGGGGCCAACGTCCTGACTTTC. Protein sequence: CASSLIASGRARGGANVLTF.

The chain is built from TRBV21-1 and TRBJ1-1. TRBV21-1 is a pseudogene. The CDR3 runs 16 residues. The CDR3 nucleotides are TGTGCCAGCAGCAGCTGGGCCGGGGAATTGAACACTGAAGCTTTCTTT. It translates to CASSSWAGELNTEAFF.

This chain joins TRBV10-3 and TRBJ2-1, with TRBD2 matching over 9 bases. Losses at the gene ends were 3 bases for V and 7 bases for J; bases not matched to a gene: 10. The CDR3 runs 16 residues. Germline lookup yields CDR1 ENHRY and CDR2 SYGVKD. CDR3 sequence reads: CAISDRLAERGNEQFF. The CDR3 DNA reads as TGTGCCATCAGTGATAGACTAGCGGAGCGAGGGAATGAGCAGTTCTTC.

The chain carries TRBV11-2 and TRBJ2-7, with 10 positions matching TRBD2. This CDR3 is built from 14 residues. Germline CDR1 SGHAT, CDR2 FQNNGV. The junction had 5 bases not matched to a gene; V was cut back by 0 bases and J by 9 bases. The CDR3 protein is CASSLEVSGRWQYF. DNA of the CDR3: TGTGCCAGCAGCTTAGAGGTTAGCGGGAGGTGGCAGTACTTC.

The chain combines TRBV25-1 with TRBJ2-2; 7 nucleotides agree with TRBD1. The V gene's germline CDR1 is MGHDK and CDR2 SYGVNS. Losses at the gene ends were 5 bases for V and 7 bases for J; bases not matched to a gene: 4. The CDR3 runs 13 residues. CDR3 residues: CASSNRGGGELFF. In nucleotides, the CDR3 is TGTGCCAGCAGTAACAGGGGTGGCGGGGAGCTGTTTTTT. The complete variable domain, with remaining parts taken from reference TRBV25-1 and TRBJ2-2, reads EADIYQTPRYLVIGTGKKITLECSQTMGHDKMYWYQQDPGMELHLIHYSYGVNSTEKGDLSSESTVSRIRTEHFPLTLESARPSHTSQYLCASSNRGGGELFFGEGSRLTVL.

J is TRBJ2-3 and V is TRBV7-9, with 9 nucleotides matching TRBD1. Germline CDR1 is SEHNR and CDR2 is FQNEAQ (reference sequence). There are 13 residues in the CDR3. CDR3 region: CAVGDRARDTQYF. In DNA form, the CDR3 reads TGTGCGGTAGGGGACAGGGCAAGAGATACGCAGTATTTT.

This chain links TRBV9 with TRBJ2-3; D is uncertain. Trimming removed 4 bases at V and 0 bases at J, with 15 bases between. CDR3 length: 16 residues. Germline CDR1 and CDR2: SGDLS and YYNGEE. For the CDR3, the DNA is TGTGCCAGCAGCTCCAGAACCGCCGCTAGCACAGATACGCAGTATTTT. It encodes CASSSRTAASTDTQYF.

This clone was picked up one time. The V gene is TRBV6-5, the J gene TRBJ2-7; D possibly corresponds to TRBD1 (6 bases). Looked up from germline, CDR1 is MNHEY and CDR2 is SVGAGI. Trimming took 5 bases from V and 6 from J, leaving 11 bases between them. This CDR3 comprises 12 residues. The CDR3 DNA sequence: TGTGCCAGCAGTAGAGGGACATCCGAGCAGTACTTC. Translating gives CASSRGTSEQYF.